This TCR beta chain was observed in a study of OX40 agonist ivuxolimab in advanced cancers. The overall study: Patients undergoing dose escalation presented with hepatocellular carcinoma, melanoma, renal cell or head and neck cancer. People who had prior anti-PD-1, anti-PD-L1 or anti-CTLA-4 therapy could take part, and around 43% had some.

Libraries were prepared by immunoSEQ multiplex PCR; TCRdb keeps only in-frame clonotypes and omits some of them. The table records under 50,000 clones, approximately 91% of them present only once. The CDR3 runs to 16 residues. CDR1 and CDR2 from the germline V gene are MNHEY and SMNVEV (reference sequence). V trimming: 6 bases; J trimming: 3 bases; junction bases outside the gene matches: 12. This receptor was identified in an adult with an advanced solid tumor such as melanoma, head and neck, liver or kidney cancer. This chain links TRBV27 with TRBJ2-7; TRBD1 agrees at 9 bases. The source was CD4+ or CD8+ T cells sorted from blood, collected in a trial of the OX40 agonist ivuxolimab. Here the CDR3 DNA reads TGTGCCAGCAGACCTGCCATGGACAGGGGTTACTACGAGCAGTACTTC. This sequence encodes CASRPAMDRGYYEQYF.